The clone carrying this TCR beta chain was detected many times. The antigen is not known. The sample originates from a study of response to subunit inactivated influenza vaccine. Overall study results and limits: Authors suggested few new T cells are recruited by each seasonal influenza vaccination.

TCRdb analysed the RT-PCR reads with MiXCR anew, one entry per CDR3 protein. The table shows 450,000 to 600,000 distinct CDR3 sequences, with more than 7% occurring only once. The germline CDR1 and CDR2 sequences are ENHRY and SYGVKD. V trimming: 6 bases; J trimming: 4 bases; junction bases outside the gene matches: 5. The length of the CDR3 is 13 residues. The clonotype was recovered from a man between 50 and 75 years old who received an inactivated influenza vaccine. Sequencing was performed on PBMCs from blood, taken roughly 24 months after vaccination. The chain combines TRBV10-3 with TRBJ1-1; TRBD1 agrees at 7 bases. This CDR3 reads CAIRQGTGTEAFF. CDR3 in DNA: TGTGCCATCAGACAGGGGACGGGCACTGAAGCTTTCTTT.